This T cell receptor beta chain was sequenced during a study of regulatory T cells in long-lasting Graves disease. The TCR beta library used iRepertoire HTBI primers with Arm-PCR amplification of CDR3. TCRdb itself ran the multiplex PCR reads through MiXCR, one entry per CDR3 protein. This table holds fewer than 400,000 distinct CDR3 sequences, less than 25% found once. This clonotype was detected a few times. The CDR3 length is 13 residues. Trimming left V 2 bases short and J 8 bases short, with 9 bases between. The germline V gene encodes CDR1 ENHRY and CDR2 SYGVKD. Time point reported: persistent/refractory GD, antithyroid drugs over 5 years with positive TRAb. Construction of the TCR library relied on RNA isolated from PBMCs.

The clonotype originates from a female donor with Graves disease. The specimen was peripheral blood mononuclear cells (PBMCs), collected when the disease was refractory, from a patient treated with antithyroid drugs. J is TRBJ1-4 and V is TRBV10-3, with a tentative D call TRBD1 (5 bases). The CDR3 is CAISERGEEKLFF. The CDR3 DNA is TGTGCCATCAGTGAGAGAGGGGAGGAAAAACTGTTTTTT.